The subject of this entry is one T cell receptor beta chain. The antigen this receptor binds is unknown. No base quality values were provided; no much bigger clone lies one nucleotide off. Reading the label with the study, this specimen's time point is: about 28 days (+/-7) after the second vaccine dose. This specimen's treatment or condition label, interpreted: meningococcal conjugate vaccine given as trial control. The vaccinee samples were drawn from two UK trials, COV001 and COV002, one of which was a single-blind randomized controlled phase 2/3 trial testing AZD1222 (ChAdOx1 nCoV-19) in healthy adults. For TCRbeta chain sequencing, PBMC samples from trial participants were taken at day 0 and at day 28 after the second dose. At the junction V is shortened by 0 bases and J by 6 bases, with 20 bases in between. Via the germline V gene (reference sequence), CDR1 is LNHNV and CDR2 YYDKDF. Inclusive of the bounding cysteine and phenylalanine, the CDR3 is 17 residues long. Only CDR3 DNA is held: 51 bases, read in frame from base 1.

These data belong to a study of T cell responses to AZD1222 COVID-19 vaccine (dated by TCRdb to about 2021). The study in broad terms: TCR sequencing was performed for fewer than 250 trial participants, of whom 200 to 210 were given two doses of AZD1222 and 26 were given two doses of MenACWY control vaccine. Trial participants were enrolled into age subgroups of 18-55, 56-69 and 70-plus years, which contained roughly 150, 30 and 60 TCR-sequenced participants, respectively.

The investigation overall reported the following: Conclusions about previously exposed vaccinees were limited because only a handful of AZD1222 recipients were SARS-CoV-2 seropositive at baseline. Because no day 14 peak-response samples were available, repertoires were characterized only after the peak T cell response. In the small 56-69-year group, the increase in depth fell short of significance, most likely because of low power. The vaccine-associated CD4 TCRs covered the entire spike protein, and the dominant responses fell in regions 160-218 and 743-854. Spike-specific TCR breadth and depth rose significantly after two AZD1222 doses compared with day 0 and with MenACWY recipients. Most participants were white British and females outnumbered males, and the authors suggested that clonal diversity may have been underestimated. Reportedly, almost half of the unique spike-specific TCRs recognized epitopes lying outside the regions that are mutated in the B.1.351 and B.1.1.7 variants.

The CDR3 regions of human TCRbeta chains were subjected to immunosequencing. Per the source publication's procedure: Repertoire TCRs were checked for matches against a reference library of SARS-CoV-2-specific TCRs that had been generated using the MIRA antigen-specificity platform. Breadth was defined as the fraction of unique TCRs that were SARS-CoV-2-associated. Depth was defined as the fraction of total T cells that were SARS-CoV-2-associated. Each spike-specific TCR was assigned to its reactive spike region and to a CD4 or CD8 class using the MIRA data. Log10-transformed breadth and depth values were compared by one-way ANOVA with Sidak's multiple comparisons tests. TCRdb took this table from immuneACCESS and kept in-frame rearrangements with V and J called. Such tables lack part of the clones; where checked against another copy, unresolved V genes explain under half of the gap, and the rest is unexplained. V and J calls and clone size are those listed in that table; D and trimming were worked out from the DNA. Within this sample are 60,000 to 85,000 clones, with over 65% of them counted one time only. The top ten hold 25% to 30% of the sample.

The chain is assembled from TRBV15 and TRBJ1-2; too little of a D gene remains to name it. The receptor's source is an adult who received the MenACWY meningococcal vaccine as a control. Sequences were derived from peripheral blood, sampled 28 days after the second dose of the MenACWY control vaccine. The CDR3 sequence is CATSRDQSGATGDGYTF. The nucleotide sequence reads TGTGCCACCAGCAGAGATCAGTCCGGCGCCACTGGAGATGGCTACACCTTC.